This T cell receptor (beta chain) originates from a study of blood T cell repertoires in COVID-19. Study-level information: Nucleic acid was either cDNA or gDNA, and it came from T cells, B-cell-depleted T cells, or PBMCs.

The germline gives CDR1 MNHEY, CDR2 SVGAGI. Unmatched junction bases numbered 5, after V lost 8 bases and J lost 3 bases. CDR3 length: 15 amino acids. Authors' methods: Quantification of nucleated cells was approximated via reference gene primer amplification. Libraries were prepared by immunoSEQ multiplex PCR; TCRdb keeps only in-frame clonotypes and omits some of them. V and J calls and clone size are those listed in that table; D and trimming were worked out from the DNA. The data hold roughly 250,000 clones, with 80% to 90% observed a single time. The sample taken for sequencing was peripheral blood. The source is a man in his thirties or forties with acute or convalescent COVID-19. This chain connects TRBV6-5 to TRBJ2-2, with TRBD2 matching over 11 bases. CDR3 nucleotide sequence: TGTGCCAGCGACCTAGCGGGGGGCCACACCGGGGAGCTGTTTTTT. As protein: CASDLAGGHTGELFF.